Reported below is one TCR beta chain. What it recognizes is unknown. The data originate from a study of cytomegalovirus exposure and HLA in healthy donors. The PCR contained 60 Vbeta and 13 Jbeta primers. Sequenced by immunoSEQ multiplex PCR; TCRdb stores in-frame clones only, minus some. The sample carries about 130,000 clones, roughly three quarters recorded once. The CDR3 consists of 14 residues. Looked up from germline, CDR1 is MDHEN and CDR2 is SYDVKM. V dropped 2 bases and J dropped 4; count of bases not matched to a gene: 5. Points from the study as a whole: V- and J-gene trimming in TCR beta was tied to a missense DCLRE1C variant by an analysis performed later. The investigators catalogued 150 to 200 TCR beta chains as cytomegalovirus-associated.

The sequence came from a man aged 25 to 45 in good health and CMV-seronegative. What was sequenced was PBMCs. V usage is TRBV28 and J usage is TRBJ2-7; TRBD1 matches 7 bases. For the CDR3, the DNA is TGTGCCAGCAGTTTAGAACCGGGACAGTACGAGCAGTACTTC. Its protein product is CASSLEPGQYEQYF.